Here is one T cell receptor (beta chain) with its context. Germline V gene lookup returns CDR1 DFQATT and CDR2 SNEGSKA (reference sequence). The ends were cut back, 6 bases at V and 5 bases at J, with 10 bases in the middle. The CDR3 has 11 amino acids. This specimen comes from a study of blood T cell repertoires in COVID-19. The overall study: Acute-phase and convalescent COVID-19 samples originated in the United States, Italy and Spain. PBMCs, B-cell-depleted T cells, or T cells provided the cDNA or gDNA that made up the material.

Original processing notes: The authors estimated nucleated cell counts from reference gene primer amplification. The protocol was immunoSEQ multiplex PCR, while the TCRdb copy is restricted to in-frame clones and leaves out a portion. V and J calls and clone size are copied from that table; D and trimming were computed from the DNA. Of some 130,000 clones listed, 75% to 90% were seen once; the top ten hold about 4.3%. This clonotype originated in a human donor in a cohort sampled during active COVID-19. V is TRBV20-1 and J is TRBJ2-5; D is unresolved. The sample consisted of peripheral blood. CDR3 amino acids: CSAQDGETQYF. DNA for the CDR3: TGCAGTGCGCAGGATGGGGAGACCCAGTACTTC.